This T cell receptor (beta chain) was found in a study of blood T cell repertoires in COVID-19. Study at large: The United States, Italy and Spain provided the acute and convalescent COVID-19 samples. Nucleic acid was either cDNA or gDNA, and it came from T cells, B-cell-depleted T cells, or PBMCs.

Authors' methods: Amplification from reference gene primers served as the basis for estimated nucleated cell counts. The repertoire was sequenced with immunoSEQ multiplex PCR; TCRdb's copy has only in-frame clones and lacks some. V, J and clone size are those of that table, while D and trimming were read from the DNA. The sample carries 110,000 to 150,000 clones, roughly 90% recorded once. Germline CDR1 is MNHEY and CDR2 is SVGAGI. Trimming pared 6 bases from V and 8 bases from J, leaving 14 bases between. The CDR3 runs 13 residues. This clone was observed a handful of times. The sequence was collected from a man in his 60s with active or convalescent COVID-19. The source material was peripheral blood. This sequence joins TRBV6-5 and TRBJ1-5; D is uncertain. CDR3: CASSLERREPQHF. The CDR3 nucleotides read TGTGCCAGCAGCCTGGAGAGGAGGGAGCCCCAGCATTTT.